A single T cell receptor (beta chain) is shown here with its context. Its antigen is unidentified. The sample is drawn from a study of a mutant IDH1 vaccine in newly diagnosed glioma. About the study: Radiotherapy, temozolomide, or both had been given previously, and both were given to most. Study-wide points: Top peripheral T cell clonotype shifts appeared unrelated to pseudoprogression.

The repertoire was sequenced with immunoSEQ multiplex PCR; TCRdb's copy has only in-frame clones and lacks some. The sample has 25,000 to 35,000 clones, 65% to 85% seen once. The CDR3 runs to 14 residues. Germline-derived CDR1 and CDR2 are LGHNA and YSLEER. V gave up 3 bases and J gave up 3 bases, with 10 bases separating them. Time point described: week 23, last vaccination. Every vaccine dose comprised 300 ug of mutant IDH1 20-mer peptide plus topical imiquimod. The donors' diagnosis was new WHO grade 3 or 4 astrocytoma that was IDH1-mutant and ATRX-lost. The gene calls are TRBV4-3 and TRBJ2-3; D is possibly TRBD2 (6 bases). The source is a woman younger than 35 with glioma. The material sequenced was PBMCs, taken from a glioma patient whose treatment included an IDH1 peptide vaccine. In DNA, the CDR3 is TGCGCCAGCAGCCAGGGGACTGCGACAGATACGCAGTATTTT. This sequence encodes CASSQGTATDTQYF.